One sample yielded the 27 T cell receptor beta chains listed below, sequenced in a study of blood T cell repertoires in COVID-19. Libraries were prepared by immunoSEQ multiplex PCR; TCRdb keeps only in-frame clonotypes and omits some of them. The repertoire holds 100,000 to 120,000 clones, with about 80% as singletons. Material: peripheral blood. The receptors here all came from a woman aged 80 or older with acute or convalescent COVID-19.

The V call is TRBV20-1, the J call TRBJ1-1; D gene ambiguous. Germline CDR1 and CDR2: DFQATT and SNEGSKA (reference sequence). The CDR3 is 9 amino acids. The CDR3 coding sequence is TGCATCTTCAACACTGAAGCTTTCTTT. It yields the protein CIFNTEAFF.

This sequence joins TRBV7-2 and TRBJ2-1; possibly TRBD2 for D (5 bases). The germline V gene encodes CDR1 SGHTA and CDR2 FQGNSA. V was cut by 1 base and J by 9 bases, with 19 bases left in between. CDR3 length: 16 residues. CDR3 DNA sequence: TGTGCCAGCAGCTTAGGGCTAGCCCCCCTGACCCCTGAGCAGTTCTTC. Protein product: CASSLGLAPLTPEQFF.

CDR3 in amino acids: CASSPDSQETQYF. Here the CDR3 DNA reads TGTGCCAGCTCACCTGACTCTCAAGAGACCCAGTACTTC. V gene TRBV18 combines with J gene TRBJ2-5; D remains unclear. Trimming pared 3 bases from V and 2 bases from J, leaving 7 bases between. The CDR3 sequence is 13 residues long. Germline-derived CDR1 and CDR2 are KGHSH and LQKENI. The variable domain in full, completed from reference TRBV18 and TRBJ2-5, reads NAGVMQNPRHLVRRRGQEARLRCSPMKGHSHVYWYRQLPEEGLKFMVYLQKENIIDESGMPKERFSAEFPKEGPSILRIQQVVRGDSAAYFCASSPDSQETQYFGPGTRLLVL.

The rearrangement joins TRBV7-9 to TRBJ1-1; TRBD1 is a possible D gene (5 bases). The CDR3 covers 16 residues. Trimming removed 5 bases at V and 6 bases at J, with 22 bases between. Per germline, CDR1 SEHNR and CDR2 FQNEAQ (reference sequence). The CDR3, as DNA: TGTGCCAGCAGCCCCCCGACGGCGCAGGGCACGGCTGAAGCTTTCTTT. It specifies CASSPPTAQGTAEAFF.

The CDR3 reads CASSVDREGAKNIQYF. The CDR3 DNA is TGTGCCAGCAGCGTGGACAGGGAGGGGGCCAAAAACATTCAGTACTTC. The chain joins TRBV7-2 to TRBJ2-4, with TRBD1 as a possible D gene (8 bases). V was pared by 5 bases and J by 1 base, with 15 bases between. This CDR3 comprises 16 residues. Per the germline V gene, CDR1 is SGHTA and CDR2 is FQGNSA.

The CDR3 nucleotides are TGTGCCAGCACAGCGGGACCGACTCCCGGGGAGCTGTTTTTT. It is translated as CASTAGPTPGELFF. The rearrangement links TRBV2 to TRBJ2-2, with TRBD2 identical over 7 bases. The CDR3 is 14 residues long. J was trimmed by 6 bases and V by 7 bases; bases with no gene match: 8. CDR1 is SNHLY and CDR2 is FYNNEI in the germline V gene.

The genes are TRBV2 and TRBJ2-1; 11 bases align to TRBD2. The CDR3 contains 14 residues. J gave up 4 bases and V 7 bases, and 3 bases lay outside the gene matches. CDR1 is SNHLY, CDR2 FYNNEI, per germline. DNA for the CDR3: TGTGCCAGCATGAGGACTAGCGGGTACAATGAGCAGTTCTTC. Its translation: CASMRTSGYNEQFF.

CDR3 sequence (DNA): TGTTCTATTAGGGCAGGGAGGAGACTCTCGGAGACCCAGTACTTC. Translating gives CSIRAGRRLSETQYF. This chain connects TRBV27 to TRBJ2-5; D is possibly TRBD2 (6 bases). The CDR3 runs to 15 residues. Per germline, CDR1 MNHEY and CDR2 SMNVEV (reference sequence).

The chain recombines TRBV6-5 with TRBJ1-1; no reliable D call. With 6 bases removed from V and 5 bases from J, the gap between germline ends came to 7 bases. The length of the CDR3 is 11 residues. Germline lookup yields CDR1 MNHEY and CDR2 SVGAGI. CDR3 loop: CASSTPTEAFF. In DNA form, the CDR3 reads TGTGCCAGCAGCACTCCGACTGAAGCTTTCTTT.

The chain has TRBV5-4 and TRBJ2-3; 13 bases fit TRBD2. In germline, CDR1 is SGHNT, CDR2 YYREEE (reference sequence). The CDR3 has 14 residues. Germline trimming cut 7 bases from V and 5 bases from J; bases unmatched to any gene: 4. This CDR3 reads CASGLAGAGDTQYF. In DNA form, the CDR3 reads TGTGCCAGCGGACTAGCGGGGGCCGGAGATACGCAGTATTTT.

The chain has TRBV6-6 and TRBJ1-1, with D possibly matching TRBD1 (5 bases). Trimming took off 0 bases at V and 3 bases at J, with 8 bases between the two ends. CDR1 is MNHNY, CDR2 SVGAGI, per germline (reference sequence). The CDR3 contains 14 residues. CDR3 in amino acids: CASSYSFRDTEAFF. The CDR3 DNA is TGTGCCAGCAGTTACTCTTTCAGGGACACTGAAGCTTTCTTT.

V and J are TRBV24-1 and TRBJ2-1, with TRBD2 matching 8 bases. The germline V gene encodes CDR1 KGHDR and CDR2 SFDVKD. Trimming cost V 1 base and J 5 bases; bases outside gene matches: 6. The CDR3 covers 16 residues. CDR3 sequence reads: CATSDFPGTRDNEQFF. The CDR3 nucleotides are TGTGCCACCAGTGATTTTCCCGGGACTAGAGACAATGAGCAGTTCTTC.

The rearrangement links TRBV4-2 to TRBJ2-7; a weak D match, TRBD2 (6 bases). Trimming took off 0 bases at V and 8 bases at J, with 20 bases between the two ends. CDR1 LGHNA and CDR2 YNFKEQ come from the germline V gene. This CDR3 comprises 16 residues. CDR3 DNA sequence: TGTGCCAGCAGCCAAGATCCTGCGGCCACCCGCGGGAAGCAGTACTTC. Protein: CASSQDPAATRGKQYF.

This chain uses TRBV3-1 (or the pseudogene TRBV3-2) with TRBJ2-7, with a weak D call TRBD1 (6 bases). The V and J ends lost 1 base and 4 bases respectively, with 8 bases between them. Looked up from germline, CDR1 is LGHDT and CDR2 is YNNKEL (reference sequence). This CDR3 comprises 13 residues. The CDR3 DNA is TGTGCCAGCAGCCAAGCAGGGGCATACGAGCAGTACTTC. The encoded protein is CASSQAGAYEQYF.

This clone was counted a single time. The chain couples TRBV10-3 to TRBJ1-6; the match to TRBD1 covers 9 bases. Germline CDR1 and CDR2: ENHRY and SYGVKD. Germline trimming cut 4 bases from V and 5 bases from J; bases unmatched to any gene: 3. The CDR3 has 15 amino acids. This CDR3 reads CAISAGQGHNSPLHF. CDR3 DNA: TGTGCCATCAGTGCAGGACAGGGGCATAATTCACCCCTCCACTTT.

The V and J genes are TRBV25-1 and TRBJ1-2; unclear D gene. CDR3 length: 13 amino acids. Trimming left V 4 bases short and J 3 bases short, with 9 bases between. Germline V CDR1 and CDR2: MGHDK, SYGVNS. For the CDR3, the DNA is TGTGCCAGCAGTGCAGGCTATGACTATGGCTACACCTTC. Encoded protein: CASSAGYDYGYTF.

The gene calls are TRBV3-1 (or the pseudogene TRBV3-2) and TRBJ2-7; D is possibly TRBD1 (5 bases). The CDR3 has 13 amino acids. CDR1 is LGHDT, CDR2 YNNKEL, per germline (reference sequence). The germline V and J ends were trimmed by 4 bases and 5 bases, with 12 bases remaining between them. CDR3 coding DNA: TGTGCCAGCAGCCCACCCCCAGGGAACGAGCAGTACTTC. This translates into CASSPPPGNEQYF.

This rearrangement joins TRBV7-2 to TRBJ1-1, with unresolved D. The CDR3 contains 14 residues. Germline CDR1 is SGHTA and CDR2 is FQGNSA. The ends were cut back, 3 bases at V and 5 bases at J, with 13 bases in the middle. The CDR3 sequence: CASSFGNTGTEAFF. CDR3 bases: TGTGCCAGCAGCTTTGGAAACACGGGAACTGAAGCTTTCTTT. The variable domain in full, with the rest retrieved from reference TRBV7-2 and TRBJ1-1, is GAGVSQSPSNKVTEKGKDVELRCDPISGHTALYWYRQSLGQGLEFLIYFQGNSAPDKSGLPSDRFSAERTGGSVSTLTIQRTQQEDSAVYLCASSFGNTGTEAFFGQGTRLTVV.

The chain is built from TRBV28 and TRBJ1-5, with D hard to call. Germline-derived CDR1 and CDR2 are MDHEN and SYDVKM. The CDR3 has 13 residues. Deletions cut 3 bases from V and 6 bases from J, with 9 bases between. The CDR3 region has the DNA TGTGCCAGCAGTTTGGTGGCCCGTCAGCCCCAGCATTTT. Amino acid sequence: CASSLVARQPQHF.

The gene calls are TRBV30 and TRBJ1-1, with TRBD1 as a possible D gene (6 bases). The CDR3 extends over 14 amino acids. The germline CDR1 and CDR2 sequences are GTSNPN and SVGIG (reference sequence). Trimming took off 2 bases at V and 0 bases at J, with 10 bases between the two ends. The CDR3 DNA reads TGTGCCTGGAGTCAGTACAGGGTGAACACTGAAGCTTTCTTT. Translated, it gives CAWSQYRVNTEAFF.

This clone was counted ten times or more. The rearrangement uses TRBV3-1 (or the pseudogene TRBV3-2) and TRBJ1-1; D remains unclear. Trimming removed 4 bases at V and 5 bases at J, with 14 bases between. CDR3 size: 14 residues. Looked up from germline, CDR1 is LGHDT and CDR2 is YNNKEL (reference sequence). This CDR3 is CASSPQAGNTEAFF. The CDR3 DNA is TGTGCCAGCAGCCCCCAAGCGGGAAATACTGAAGCTTTCTTT.

The rearrangement links TRBV4-3 to TRBJ1-2, with TRBD1 matching over 9 bases. The CDR3 totals 15 residues. Germline loops: CDR1 LGHNA, CDR2 YSLEER. The ends lost 4 bases at V and 5 bases at J; junction bases unmatched: 8. CDR3 nucleotide sequence: TGCGCCAGCAGCCCACTCAAGACAGGGGGTTATGGCTACACCTTC. It translates to CASSPLKTGGYGYTF.

The CDR3 is CASSLDLYSGELFF. CDR3 bases: TGTGCCAGCAGCTTAGATTTGTACTCCGGGGAGCTGTTTTTT. The rearrangement uses TRBV7-6 and TRBJ2-2, with D unclear. V lost 1 base and J 6 bases, leaving 9 bases between the germline ends. Germline V gene sequence: CDR1 SGHVS, CDR2 FNYEAQ. The CDR3 is made up of 14 amino acids.

This clone has a single count. The V gene is TRBV6-5, the J gene TRBJ1-1; D is unresolved. CDR3 length equals 11 residues. Between the trimmed V and J ends, which lost 5 bases and 5 bases, there was a span of 6 bases. Germline CDR1 is MNHEY and CDR2 is SVGAGI. The CDR3 is CASSRGTEAFF. The DNA for the CDR3 is TGTGCCAGCAGTCGAGGGACTGAAGCTTTCTTT.

The rearrangement links TRBV29-1 to TRBJ2-2; 9 bases match TRBD1. This CDR3 region has 16 residues. The trim removed 6 bases at V and 3 bases at J, leaving 11 bases unmatched. Germline CDR1 SQVTM, CDR2 ANQGSEA. CDR3 sequence: CSVADRGQGYTGELFF. CDR3 DNA: TGCAGCGTCGCGGACCGGGGACAGGGATACACCGGGGAGCTGTTTTTT.

The chain couples TRBV11-2 to TRBJ1-1, with D maybe TRBD1 (5 bases). The V end was cut by 5 bases, the J end by 1 base, with 11 bases between. The CDR3 is made up of 14 amino acids. CDR1 is SGHAT and CDR2 is FQNNGV in the germline V gene. This chain's CDR3 is CASSITTGNTEAFF. The CDR3 coding sequence is TGTGCCAGCAGCATAACAACAGGGAACACTGAAGCTTTCTTT.

The V gene is TRBV25-1, the J gene TRBJ2-7; the D is unclear. Trimming left V 1 base short and J 3 bases short, with 7 bases between. The CDR3 covers 13 residues. Germline V lookup: CDR1 MGHDK, CDR2 SYGVNS. The chain's CDR3 is CASSESSSYEQYF. DNA for the CDR3: TGTGCCAGCAGTGAATCGTCCAGCTACGAGCAGTACTTC.